These T cell receptor beta chains were read from a single sample in a study of tumour-infiltrating T cells in Burkitt lymphoma. Using immunoSEQ multiplex PCR, the repertoire was profiled, and TCRdb retains in-frame clones only, with some absent. The sample holds under 1,500 clones; around 10% are singletons and the top ten take roughly 4.9%. Sequencing input: tumor tissue. The receptors originated from a human donor with Burkitt lymphoma. CDR3s include the opening cysteine and the closing phenylalanine or tryptophan. Clone sizes are given selectively: once, few, many, or a class where the clone is expanded.

clone size | V gene | CDR3 protein
- | TRBV5-4 | CASSLGVGDISDTQYF
- | TRBV5-4 | CASSLYPGDEQFF
few | TRBV19 | CASSTLTGSSTEAFF
few | TRBV16 | CASSFDRGSEQYF
few | TRBV5-5 | CASSLPDRSSYEQYF
- | TRBV2 | CASSEAIGTSSYEQYF
few | TRBV27 | CASSFSLGGGYTF
- | TRBV9 | CASSAGLPGMNTEAFF
- | TRBV27 | CASTPRIVLGSNNEQFF
few | TRBV21-1 | CASSKYRQRGYSNQPQHF
few | TRBV27 | CASSLSPRQALAQYF
- | TRBV6-5 | CASSTRQGRGYTF
few | TRBV2 | CASLPGQVVPGELFF
- | TRBV11-2 | CASNLDVGNIQYF
- | TRBV5-5 | CASSPVAGGHTDTQYF
- | TRBV19 | CASSIGPANLEKLFF
- | TRBV19 | CASRPSRSYNEQFF
- | TRBV5-6 | CASSFYVRGRTQYF
- | TRBV7-9 | CTSSPGQFTSTDTQYF
- | TRBV11-1 | CASSRLTGLNGYTF
few | TRBV7-9 | CASSLADLGENEKLFF
few | TRBV4-1 | CASSQDLGDRGLNQPQHF
- | TRBV2 | CASGDDRDYEQYF
- | TRBV30 | CAWSVSTGYTF
few | TRBV7-9 | CASSLAANQETQYF
- | TRBV27 | CASSPYNQPQHF
- | TRBV28 | CASRRGGTHYNEQFF